The 27 T cell receptor beta chains below come from one sample, sequenced in a study of blood T cell repertoires in COVID-19 (dated by TCRdb to 2020 to 2021). The method was the immunoSEQ multiplex PCR assay. Not all clones reach the TCRdb copy of this immuneACCESS table, which keeps in-frame sequences only. Checked studies attribute under half of the gap to unresolved V genes and leave the rest unexplained. The sample yields 300,000 to 400,000 clones; roughly 87% were counted once. Approximately 0.93% of the sample comes from the top ten. The source material was PBMCs or T cells enriched from blood (not recorded which). The receptors were sampled from a woman aged 30 to 39 who had recovered from COVID-19.

The chain links TRBV28 to TRBJ1-2; D call uncertain. The CDR3 consists of 15 residues. The germline gives CDR1 MDHEN, CDR2 SYDVKM. V dropped 3 bases and J dropped 0 bases, with 11 bases sitting between them. CDR3 bases: TGTGCCAGCAGTTTGACGACACCTGCTAACTATGGCTACACCTTC. It codes for CASSLTTPANYGYTF.

This chain links TRBV30 with TRBJ2-7; no definite D call. Trimming took off 3 bases at V and 2 bases at J, with 8 bases between the two ends. The CDR3 is 12 residues long. Germline assignment: CDR1 GTSNPN and CDR2 SVGIG (reference sequence). The CDR3 is CAWSQRTYEQYF. The CDR3 coding sequence is TGTGCCTGGAGCCAGCGTACCTACGAGCAGTACTTC.

The genes are TRBV4-3 and TRBJ1-3; D might be TRBD1 (6 bases). The germline V gene has CDR1 LGHNA and CDR2 YSLEER. V shed 0 bases and J shed 0 bases, with 9 bases lying between them. CDR3 length: 16 residues. As DNA, the CDR3 is TGCGCCAGCAGCCAAGATCAGGGGACCTCTGGAAACACCATATATTTT. The encoded protein is CASSQDQGTSGNTIYF.

The chain couples TRBV19 to TRBJ2-7, with TRBD2 matching over 13 bases. From germline, CDR1 is LNHDA and CDR2 SQIVND (reference sequence). With 6 bases clipped from V and 2 bases from J, the junction kept 1 base outside the gene matches. This CDR3 has 14 amino acids. The CDR3 DNA sequence: TGTGCCAGTAGGACTAGCGGGGGGACCTACGAGCAGTACTTC. It specifies CASRTSGGTYEQYF. Complete variable domain (other parts from reference TRBV19 and TRBJ2-7): DGGITQSPKYLFRKEGQNVTLSCEQNLNHDAMYWYRQDPGQGLRLIYYSQIVNDFQKGDIAEGYSVSREKKESFPLTVTSAQKNPTAFYLCASRTSGGTYEQYFGPGTRLTVT.

V gene TRBV5-1 combines with J gene TRBJ1-5; 7 nucleotides agree with TRBD1. Germline CDR1 SGHRS, CDR2 YFSETQ. CDR3 size: 15 residues. V trimming: 4 bases; J trimming: 4 bases; junction bases outside the gene matches: 8. This chain's CDR3 is CASSPLTGRNQPQHF. The CDR3 DNA sequence: TGCGCCAGCAGCCCCCTGACAGGGAGAAATCAGCCCCAGCATTTT. Combining the CDR3 with reference TRBV5-1 and TRBJ1-5 gives the whole variable domain KAGVTQTPRYLIKTRGQQVTLSCSPISGHRSVSWYQQTPGQGLQFLFEYFSETQRNKGNFPGRFSGRQFSNSRSEMNVSTLELGDSALYLCASSPLTGRNQPQHFGDGTRLSIL.

The chain links TRBV15 to TRBJ2-7; possibly TRBD2 for D (6 bases). Trimming removed 4 bases from V and 3 bases from J, with 13 bases in between. There are 14 residues in the CDR3. Germline CDR1 is LNHNV and CDR2 is YYDKDF (reference sequence). In DNA form, the CDR3 reads TGTGCCACCAGCAACTCCCGGGAGATCTACGAGCAGTACTTC. Its protein product is CATSNSREIYEQYF.

The chain joins TRBV28 to TRBJ2-5; D possibly corresponds to TRBD1 (6 bases). The CDR3 is 16 residues long. The germline CDR1 and CDR2 sequences are MDHEN and SYDVKM. V lost 4 bases and J lost 5, with 20 bases in between. The CDR3 loop reads CASSSPSTGPGETQYF. The CDR3 region has the DNA TGTGCCAGCAGTTCTCCCTCGACAGGTCCAGGGGAGACCCAGTACTTC.

The V and J genes are TRBV5-1 and TRBJ1-3, with D tentatively TRBD1 (6 bases). The V and J ends lost 2 bases and 3 bases respectively, with 18 bases between them. This CDR3 contains 17 residues. Germline CDR1 reads SGHRS; CDR2 reads YFSETQ. The CDR3 bases are TGCGCCAGCAGCTTCGGGGACACCGGGCCCCTTGGAAACACCATATATTTT. Its translation: CASSFGDTGPLGNTIYF.

This clone was seen more than once but under ten times. This chain uses TRBV23-1 with TRBJ1-1; TRBD1 agrees at 10 bases. TRBV23-1 is sorted into the ORF group, with uncertain function. CDR3 length: 16 amino acids. V lost 8 bases to trimming and J lost 1 base; unmatched junction nucleotides: 10. CDR3 protein: CASRTRDRGKNTEAFF. The CDR3 nucleotides read TGCGCCAGCCGCACCCGGGACAGGGGCAAGAACACTGAAGCTTTCTTT.

The chain uses TRBV7-9 and TRBJ1-5; no clear D gene. This CDR3 is built from 15 residues. V gave up 4 bases and J gave up 7 bases, with 17 bases separating them. Germline CDR1 and CDR2: SEHNR and FQNEAQ (reference sequence). This CDR3 is CASSSGTGSTQPQHF. The CDR3 DNA sequence: TGTGCCAGCAGCTCGGGAACGGGTTCAACCCAGCCCCAGCATTTT.

The J gene is TRBJ2-5, the V gene TRBV13; D possibly corresponds to TRBD2 (5 bases). Deletions cut 2 bases from V and 2 bases from J, with 18 bases between. Germline V gene sequence: CDR1 PRHDT, CDR2 FYEKMQ (reference sequence). The CDR3 runs 17 residues. The CDR3 is CASSLSAGVRVQETQYF. The CDR3 region has the DNA TGTGCCAGCAGCTTATCGGCGGGTGTACGCGTACAAGAGACCCAGTACTTC.

For this clone: The identical CDR3 is also encoded by other nucleotide sequences in the sample. The chain is built from TRBV7-9 and TRBJ2-7; the D gene is possibly TRBD2 (7 bases). Trimming shortened V by 1 base and J by 2 bases, and 12 bases separated the two germline ends. Germline V lookup: CDR1 SEHNR, CDR2 FQNEAQ (reference sequence). The CDR3 length is 15 residues. The CDR3 reads CASSLVGGGAYEQYF. The CDR3 coding sequence is TGTGCCAGCAGCTTAGTTGGCGGGGGCGCCTACGAGCAGTACTTC.

This clone occurred once. The chain links TRBV7-2 to TRBJ1-2; D ambiguous. The CDR3 totals 12 residues. V was pared by 0 bases and J by 7 bases, with 6 bases between. Germline CDR1 reads SGHTA; CDR2 reads FQGNSA. CDR3 coding DNA: TGTGCCAGCAGCTTAGCATTCCGTGGCTACACCTTC. Translating gives CASSLAFRGYTF.

The chain uses TRBV18 and TRBJ1-4, with TRBD1 matching 7 bases. V dropped 1 base and J dropped 8; count of bases not matched to a gene: 7. CDR1 is KGHSH and CDR2 is LQKENI in the germline V gene. The CDR3 runs 15 residues. CDR3 region: CASSPLGGVDEKLFF. The CDR3 nucleotides are TGTGCCAGCTCACCACTAGGGGGCGTGGACGAAAAACTGTTTTTT.

The rearrangement uses TRBV6-6 and TRBJ1-2; tentatively, D is TRBD1 (5 bases). The V and J ends lost 0 bases and 4 bases respectively, with 12 bases between them. There are 15 residues in the CDR3. Germline V gene sequence: CDR1 MNHNY, CDR2 SVGAGI (reference sequence). The chain's CDR3 is CASSYSTDSSYGYTF. DNA for the CDR3: TGTGCCAGCAGTTACTCGACTGACAGTAGCTATGGCTACACCTTC.

The genes are TRBV30 and TRBJ1-6, with TRBD1 identical over 8 bases. This CDR3 contains 15 residues. Germline CDR1 GTSNPN, CDR2 SVGIG (reference sequence). V lost 3 bases to trimming and J lost 10 bases; unmatched junction nucleotides: 11. The CDR3 sequence is CAWRGPGQGGSPLHF. The CDR3 region has the DNA TGTGCCTGGAGAGGCCCTGGACAGGGAGGGTCACCCCTCCACTTT.

V gene TRBV7-7 combines with J gene TRBJ2-7; 7 bases agree with TRBD2. The CDR3 covers 15 residues. V lost 5 bases, J lost 3 bases, and 10 bases stayed unmatched. CDR1 is SSHAT, CDR2 FNYEAQ, per germline (reference sequence). CDR3 coding DNA: TGTGCCAGCAGCCAGGCGCAGGGAGGGGACTACGAGCAGTACTTC. Translated: CASSQAQGGDYEQYF.

The chain employs TRBV9 and TRBJ2-2; 12 bases align to TRBD1. CDR3 length: 19 amino acids. V dropped 3 bases and J dropped 1; count of bases not matched to a gene: 10. Per the germline V gene, CDR1 is SGDLS and CDR2 is YYNGEE. The CDR3 nucleotides read TGTGCCAGCAGCGCCCCCGCCCGGGACAGGGGGCTGAACACCGGGGAGCTGTTTTTT. This encodes CASSAPARDRGLNTGELFF.

V and J are TRBV19 and TRBJ1-5; the match to TRBD1 covers 8 bases. This CDR3 region has 18 residues. The germline CDR1 and CDR2 sequences are LNHDA and SQIVND (reference sequence). The V and J ends lost 4 bases and 1 base, in that order; junction bases with no gene match: 12. CDR3 amino acids: CASSKPGQGVGSNQPQHF. In DNA, the CDR3 is TGTGCCAGTAGTAAACCTGGACAGGGCGTAGGAAGCAATCAGCCCCAGCATTTT.

The chain combines TRBV28 with TRBJ1-3; D unclear. The CDR3 extends over 16 amino acids. V gave up 4 bases and J gave up 0 bases, with 13 bases separating them. Germline values: CDR1 MDHEN, CDR2 SYDVKM. The CDR3 reads CASSYTGSSSGNTIYF. The CDR3 DNA reads as TGTGCCAGCAGTTATACTGGTTCGTCCTCTGGAAACACCATATATTTT.

V usage is TRBV6-6 and J usage is TRBJ1-1; a possible D gene is TRBD1 (5 bases). This CDR3 region has 15 residues. CDR1 and CDR2 (germline): MNHNY, SVGAGI (reference sequence). V lost 8 bases, J lost 4 bases, and 20 bases lay in between. CDR3 bases: TGTGCCAGCGTCCGAAACTCGGGGGGGAGCACTGAAGCTTTCTTT. This translates into CASVRNSGGSTEAFF.

The genes are TRBV19 and TRBJ1-6; D gene unclear. The germline V and J ends were trimmed by 3 bases and 0 bases, with 12 bases remaining between them. The length of the CDR3 is 17 residues. Germline V gene data show CDR1 as LNHDA and CDR2 as SQIVND (reference sequence). The CDR3 here is CASSMGRLSSYNSPLHF. CDR3 bases: TGTGCCAGTAGTATGGGCAGGCTAAGCTCCTATAATTCACCCCTCCACTTT.

The rearrangement uses TRBV20-1 and TRBJ2-7; possibly TRBD1 for D (6 bases). The V and J ends lost 3 bases and 3 bases respectively, with 15 bases between them. The germline V gene has CDR1 DFQATT and CDR2 SNEGSKA (reference sequence). The CDR3 extends over 14 amino acids. The CDR3 nucleotides are TGCAGTGCTAGTCGGGCGGCCAGGGGCTACGAGCAGTACTTC. Encoded protein: CSASRAARGYEQYF.

This clone has just one count. This rearrangement joins TRBV27 to TRBJ2-5; 12 bases align to TRBD1. Trimming at V came to 5 bases and at J to 4 bases, leaving 5 bases not matched to a gene. This CDR3 comprises 15 residues. CDR1 and CDR2 (germline): MNHEY, SMNVEV (reference sequence). The CDR3 region is CASSGRDRGRETQYF. CDR3 DNA sequence: TGTGCCAGCAGTGGAAGGGACAGGGGGCGAGAGACCCAGTACTTC.

The CDR3 loop is CASSDLGQQNTEAFF. CDR3 sequence (DNA): TGTGCCAGCAGCGACTTGGGACAGCAGAACACTGAAGCTTTCTTT. J is TRBJ1-1 and V is TRBV2; TRBD1 aligns across 7 bases. V lost 6 bases to trimming and J lost 1 base; unmatched junction nucleotides: 8. Germline V gene sequence: CDR1 SNHLY, CDR2 FYNNEI. This CDR3 has 15 amino acids.

The rearrangement joins TRBV27 to TRBJ2-2, with D tentatively TRBD1 (6 bases). Trimming took off 7 bases at V and 0 bases at J, with 15 bases between the two ends. The CDR3 extends over 16 amino acids. Germline V gene sequence: CDR1 MNHEY, CDR2 SMNVEV (reference sequence). Written as DNA, the CDR3 is TGTGCCAGCACCCTTACAGGGCCGCCGAACACCGGGGAGCTGTTTTTT. It specifies CASTLTGPPNTGELFF.

CDR3 nucleotide sequence: TGTGCTAGTGGTCTCACAGCTGATTTCTCTGGAAACACCATATATTTT. Translation gives CASGLTADFSGNTIYF. The rearrangement joins TRBV12-5 to TRBJ1-3; D unresolved. The CDR3 extends over 16 amino acids. V lost 5 bases, J lost 0 bases, and 14 bases lay in between. Germline V CDR1 and CDR2: LGHNT, FRNRAP. Based on the CDR3 plus reference TRBV12-5 and TRBJ1-3, the full variable domain is DARVTQTPRHKVTEMGQEVTMRCQPILGHNTVFWYRQTMMQGLELLAYFRNRAPLDDSGMPKDRFSAEMPDATLATLKIQPSEPRDSAVYFCASGLTADFSGNTIYFGEGSWLTVV.